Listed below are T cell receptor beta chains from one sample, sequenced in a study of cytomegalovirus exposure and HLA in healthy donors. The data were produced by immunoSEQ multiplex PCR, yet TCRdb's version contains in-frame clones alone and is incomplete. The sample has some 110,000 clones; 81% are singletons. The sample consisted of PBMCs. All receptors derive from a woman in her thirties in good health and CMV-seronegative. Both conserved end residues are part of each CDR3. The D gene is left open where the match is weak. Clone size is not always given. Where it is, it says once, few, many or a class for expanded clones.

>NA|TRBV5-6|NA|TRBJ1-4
CASSLDGATNEKLFF
TGTGCCAGCAGCTTAGACGGGGCAACTAATGAAAAACTGTTTTTT
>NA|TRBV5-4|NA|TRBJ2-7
CASSLNLPGVYEQYF
TGTGCCAGCAGCTTGAACCTTCCGGGGGTCTACGAGCAGTACTTC
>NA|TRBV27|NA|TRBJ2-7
CASSPDRSYEQYF
TGTGCCAGCTCCCCGGACAGATCCTACGAGCAGTACTTC
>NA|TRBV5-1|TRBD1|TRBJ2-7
CASSARTGASSYEQYF
TGCGCCAGCAGCGCCCGGACAGGCGCCAGCTCCTACGAGCAGTACTTC
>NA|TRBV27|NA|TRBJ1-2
CASSLLGADYGYTF
TGTGCCAGCAGTTTATTAGGGGCAGACTATGGCTACACCTTC
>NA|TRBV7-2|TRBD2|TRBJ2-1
CASSLGLAEGGQFF
TGTGCCAGCAGCCTCGGACTAGCGGAGGGTGGGCAGTTCTTC
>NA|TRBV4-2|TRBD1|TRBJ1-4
CASSQENRGSEKLFF
TGTGCCAGCAGCCAAGAAAACAGGGGCAGTGAAAAACTGTTTTTT
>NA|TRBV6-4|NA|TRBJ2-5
CASSDGGLAVETQYF
TGTGCCAGCAGTGATGGGGGATTAGCGGTTGAGACCCAGTACTTC
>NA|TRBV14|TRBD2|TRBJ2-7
CASSQLAGIPFEQYF
TGTGCCAGCAGCCAACTAGCGGGAATCCCCTTCGAGCAGTACTTC
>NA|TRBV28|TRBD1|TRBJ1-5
CASRDPGQGVNQPQHF
TGTGCCAGCAGAGATCCGGGACAGGGGGTCAATCAGCCCCAGCATTTT
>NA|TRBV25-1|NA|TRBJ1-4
CASSEVQLNEKLFF
TGTGCCAGCAGTGAAGTACAGCTCAATGAAAAACTGTTTTTT
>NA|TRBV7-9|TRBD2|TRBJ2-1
CASSSTGSGEIYEQFF
TGTGCCAGCAGCTCTACCGGGAGCGGGGAGATATATGAGCAGTTCTTC
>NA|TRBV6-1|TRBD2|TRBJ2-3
CASSVEAGGSDTQYF
TGTGCCAGCAGTGTAGAAGCGGGAGGATCAGATACGCAGTATTTT
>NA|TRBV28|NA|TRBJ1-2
CASSLRNRNLISGYTF
TGTGCCAGCAGTTTACGTAACAGAAATTTAATAAGTGGCTACACCTTC
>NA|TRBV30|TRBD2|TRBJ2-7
CAWRSYGRGYSEQYF
TGTGCCTGGAGGTCCTACGGGCGGGGGTACTCCGAGCAGTACTTC
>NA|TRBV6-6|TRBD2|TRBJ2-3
CASSLAGVTDTQYF
TGTGCCAGCAGCCTAGCGGGGGTCACAGATACGCAGTATTTT
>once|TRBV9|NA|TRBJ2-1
CASSVSPGGAEQFF
TGTGCCAGCAGCGTCTCGCCCGGCGGCGCTGAGCAGTTCTTC
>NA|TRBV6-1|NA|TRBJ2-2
CASRPRLGNTGELFF
TGTGCCAGCAGACCCAGGTTAGGGAACACCGGGGAGCTGTTTTTT
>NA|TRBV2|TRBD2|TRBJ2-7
CASSPTSGSSYEQYF
TGTGCCAGCAGTCCGACTAGCGGGAGCTCCTACGAGCAGTACTTC
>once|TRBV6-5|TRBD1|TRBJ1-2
CASSEDTGVRGYTF
TGTGCCAGCAGTGAAGATACAGGGGTGAGAGGCTACACCTTC
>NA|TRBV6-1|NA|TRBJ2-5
CASSRGGQETQYF
TGTGCCAGCAGTAGGGGGGGCCAAGAGACCCAGTACTTC
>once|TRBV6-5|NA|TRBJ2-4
CASTSDSLAKNIQYF
TGTGCCAGCACCTCCGACTCCCTAGCCAAAAACATTCAGTACTTC
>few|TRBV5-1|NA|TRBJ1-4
CASSLRGGGEGLKLFF
TGCGCCAGCAGCTTGAGGGGGGGCGGGGAGGGCCTGAAACTGTTTTTT
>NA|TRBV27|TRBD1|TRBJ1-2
CASTSGTGGREGYTF
TGTGCCAGCACTTCCGGGACAGGGGGCCGGGAGGGCTACACCTTC